The 10 T cell receptor beta chains listed next were all sequenced from one sample in a study of identical twins. TCRdb reanalysed the 5' RACE reads using MiXCR and keeps one entry per CDR3 protein. The table records 1.5 million to 2 million distinct CDR3 sequences, around 29% of them present only once. Sequences were obtained from cord blood. These receptors were obtained from a newborn girl in good health.

Only a few counts were recorded for this clonotype. This chain connects TRBV2 to TRBJ1-6; 8 bases map to TRBD1. V shed 4 bases and J 11 bases; nucleotides not matched to a gene: 7. This CDR3 has 14 residues. Germline-derived CDR1 and CDR2 are SNHLY and FYNNEI. CDR3 in DNA: TGTGCCAGCAGTGCGACAGGGGAATTAGCACCCCTCCACTTT. Its translation is CASSATGELAPLHF.

The chain carries TRBV11-1 and TRBJ2-4, with D unresolved. CDR1 is SGHAT, CDR2 FQDESV, per germline (reference sequence). The CDR3 consists of 13 residues. V was trimmed by 4 bases and J by 9 bases, leaving 13 bases between them. CDR3 nucleotide sequence: TGTGCCAGCAGCTCGACCCGCCAGGTCATTCAGTACTTC. Amino acid sequence: CASSSTRQVIQYF.

This chain links TRBV9 with TRBJ2-6; D possibly uses TRBD1 or TRBD2 (5 bases each). The CDR3 is 18 residues long. V lost 2 bases and J 2 bases, leaving 17 bases between the germline ends. From germline, CDR1 is SGDLS and CDR2 YYNGEE. The CDR3 loop reads CASSVPGTRMTGANVLTF. The CDR3 DNA reads TGTGCCAGCAGCGTCCCCGGGACCCGGATGACTGGGGCCAACGTCCTGACTTTC.

The chain employs TRBV11-2 and TRBJ2-7; perhaps TRBD2 as D (6 bases). The CDR3 runs 14 residues. The germline gives CDR1 SGHAT, CDR2 FQNNGV. V shed 0 bases and J shed 7 bases, with 13 bases lying between them. CDR3 loop: CASSLELGAGEQYF. The CDR3, as DNA: TGTGCCAGCAGCTTAGAGTTGGGCGCGGGAGAGCAGTACTTC.

The CDR3 is CASSLGPYGNEQFF. DNA of the CDR3: TGCGCCAGCAGCTTAGGGCCCTACGGCAATGAGCAGTTCTTC. This sequence joins TRBV5-1 and TRBJ2-1; no clear D gene. The V gene lost 2 bases and the J gene lost 6 bases, with 12 bases spanning the gap. Germline loops: CDR1 SGHRS, CDR2 YFSETQ. This CDR3 region has 14 residues.

V gene TRBV5-1 combines with J gene TRBJ1-2, with D unclear. This CDR3 region has 14 residues. CDR1 is SGHRS and CDR2 is YFSETQ in the germline V gene. Trimming shortened V by 5 bases and J by 0 bases, and 11 bases separated the two germline ends. For the CDR3, the DNA is TGCGCCAGCAGAGCGAATAGGGCTAACTATGGCTACACCTTC. Translation gives CASRANRANYGYTF.

CDR3 coding DNA: TGTGCCAGCAGCTCGTCGACCCGTATAGAGACCCAGTACTTC. It specifies CASSSSTRIETQYF. The rearrangement uses TRBV7-2 and TRBJ2-5; D not certain. Germline V gene data show CDR1 as SGHTA and CDR2 as FQGNSA. Trimming left V 4 bases short and J 4 bases short, with 13 bases between. There are 14 residues in the CDR3.

Remarks on this clonotype: The junction differs from germline at one of its ends, possibly a read error. This chain uses TRBV5-1 with TRBJ2-7; 10 bases are shared with TRBD2. The closer fit of TRBJ2-5 to the DNA end suggests the J call may be wrong. This CDR3 region has 16 residues. CDR1 and CDR2 (germline): SGHRS, YFSETQ. The DNA for the CDR3 is TGCGCCGGCAGCTTGGAGCTAGCGGGAGTTGGAGAGACCCAGTACTTC. Protein sequence: CAGSLELAGVGETQYF.

CDR3 nucleotides: TGCGCCAGCAGCTTTAGAGAGACAGGCCTTAACACTGAAGCTTTCTTT. Its protein product is CASSFRETGLNTEAFF. The genes are TRBV5-1 and TRBJ1-1; D perhaps matches TRBD1 (6 bases). With 2 bases removed from V and 2 bases from J, the gap between germline ends came to 16 bases. Per germline, CDR1 SGHRS and CDR2 YFSETQ. This CDR3 spans 16 amino acids.

The V and J genes are TRBV28 and TRBJ1-5; the D is unclear. Trimming cost V 3 bases and J 7 bases, with 13 bases left between them. Germline V gene lookup returns CDR1 MDHEN and CDR2 SYDVKM. The CDR3 runs 14 residues. CDR3 coding DNA: TGTGCCAGCAGTTTGGATAGGGCGGCCCAGCCCCAGCATTTT. It encodes CASSLDRAAQPQHF.